The T cell receptor beta chain under discussion was sequenced for a study of control samples from healthy donors and cancer patients. This CDR3 region has 17 residues. Germline V lookup: CDR1 SGHAT, CDR2 FQNNGV. Trimming took 4 bases from V and 0 from J, leaving 16 bases between them. The repertoire was sequenced with immunoSEQ multiplex PCR; TCRdb's copy has only in-frame clones and lacks some. Its listing shows under 200,000 clones. The material sequenced was blood. The gene calls are TRBV11-2 and TRBJ2-1; tentatively, D is TRBD1 (6 bases). The clonotype was recovered from a woman in her twenties or thirties in good health. The CDR3 protein is CASSSGTRLNSYNEQFF. DNA for the CDR3: TGTGCCAGCAGCTCCGGGACAAGGCTAAACTCCTACAATGAGCAGTTCTTC.